Included here is one T cell receptor beta chain sequence, with context. This sample stems from a study of PD-1 blockade in mismatch repair-deficient tumors. In germline, CDR1 is SGHTA, CDR2 FQGNSA. The CDR3 loop spans 13 amino acids. V shed 2 bases and J shed 3 bases, with 5 bases lying between them. Profiled with immunoSEQ multiplex PCR; TCRdb holds only in-frame clones, not every one. The data show some 48,000 clones, approximately 81% seen once. Source: peripheral blood, taken around 19 weeks after starting pembrolizumab. This TCR derives from an adult with mismatch repair-deficient cancer. The V gene is TRBV7-2, the J gene TRBJ2-4; no clear D. The CDR3 nucleotides read TGTGCCAGCAGCTTATTGGGCAAAAACATTCAGTACTTC. This translates into CASSLLGKNIQYF.